This TCR beta chain was identified during a study of technical replicates of blood from several donors. Profiling relied on immunoSEQ multiplex PCR, and the TCRdb table lists in-frame clones only, not all of them. The profile covers 65,000 to 90,000 clones, with 93% appearing a single time and about 0.26% taken by the ten largest. V was shortened by 6 bases and J by 5 bases, with 15 bases between the two germline ends. The CDR3 consists of 14 residues. Germline V gene data show CDR1 as MDHEN and CDR2 as SYDVKM. The sequencing sample was made of T cells isolated from PBMCs. V is TRBV28 and J is TRBJ2-3; no reliable D call. The sequence derives from a human donor in good health. CDR3 in DNA: TGTGCCAGCAGCCCTTCGCTAGGTAGAGATACGCAGTATTTT. It yields the protein CASSPSLGRDTQYF.